The 27 T cell receptor beta chains presented below share a single source sample, sequenced in a study of immune heterogeneity within non-small cell lung tumors. Multiplex PCR was performed with 32 V and 13 J primers, and it amplified TCR beta CDR3. TCRdb passed the multiplex PCR reads through MiXCR, listing each CDR3 protein once. The profile shows roughly 15,000 distinct CDR3 sequences, about 30% of them singletons. Template was bulk tumor genomic DNA, approximately 600 ng per sample. Widely spaced biopsies, several per primary tumor, were obtained at surgery. Patients with untreated, newly diagnosed non-small cell lung cancer underwent curative surgery. Sequenced sample: lung tumor tissue. These receptors originate from a middle-aged man with non-small cell lung cancer.

This clonotype was recorded a few times. This may be a read error: a much more frequent sequence differs by one nucleotide. The chain couples TRBV12-3 or TRBV12-4 to TRBJ2-2; tentatively, D is TRBD2 (5 bases). This CDR3 is built from 14 residues. CDR3 sequence: CASSFSATTGELCF. Written as DNA, the CDR3 is TGTGCCAGCAGTTTCTCGGCAACCACCGGGGAGCTGTGTTTT.

V and J are TRBV7-8 and TRBJ2-5; 12 bases are shared with TRBD2. This CDR3 comprises 15 residues. Germline V CDR1 and CDR2: SGHVS, FQNEAQ. V was pared by 4 bases and J by 10 bases, with 10 bases of the junction left unmatched. The CDR3: CASSSLAGGVGNQYF. CDR3 coding DNA: TGTGCCAGCAGCTCTCTAGCGGGAGGGGTAGGGAACCAGTACTTC.

About this clonotype: This may arise from a read error, as a much more abundant clone is one base away. This sequence joins TRBV19 and TRBJ1-5; a weak D match, TRBD1 (6 bases). Per the germline V gene, CDR1 is LNHDA and CDR2 is SQIVND (reference sequence). The length of the CDR3 is 14 residues. CDR3 in amino acids: CVSSTQGSHQPQHF. CDR3 bases: TGTGTCAGTAGTACACAGGGTTCGCATCAGCCCCAGCATTTT.

Note on this clonotype: Germline and junction disagree at one end, which may indicate a read error. The chain couples TRBV5-1 to TRBJ2-5; D is perhaps TRBD1 or TRBD2 (5 bases each). Germline CDR1 SGHRS, CDR2 YFSETQ. This CDR3 has 14 residues. For the CDR3, the DNA is TGCGCCAGCAGCCCCTGGACGGGGCAAGCGACCCAGTACTTC. This gives the protein CASSPWTGQATQYF.

This clonotype is medium-sized in the sample. The V gene is TRBV15, the J gene TRBJ2-7; D is uncertain. Germline V CDR1 and CDR2: LNHNV, YYDKDF (reference sequence). Trimming took 0 bases from V and 3 from J, leaving 12 bases between them. The CDR3 has 15 amino acids. The DNA for the CDR3 is TGTGCCACCAGCAGAGAGGTCGTTTTGGGCTACGAGCAGTACTTC. Its protein is CATSREVVLGYEQYF.

The V call is TRBV7-2, the J call TRBJ1-6, with D possibly matching TRBD1 (6 bases). This CDR3 region has 14 residues. From germline, CDR1 is SGHTA and CDR2 FQGNSA. The V gene lost 4 bases and the J gene lost 7 bases, with 11 bases spanning the gap. The CDR3 sequence: CASSSWDTNSPLHF. The CDR3 nucleotides are TGTGCCAGCAGCTCATGGGACACCAATTCACCCCTCCACTTT.

The sample holds a few counts of this clonotype. The J gene is TRBJ2-3, the V gene TRBV11-1; TRBD2 might be the D (6 bases). CDR3 length equals 12 residues. The V gene lost 6 bases and the J gene lost 4 bases, with 8 bases spanning the gap. The germline CDR1 and CDR2 sequences are SGHAT and FQDESV (reference sequence). The CDR3 is CASSRGSDTQYF. The CDR3 DNA follows: TGTGCCAGCAGTCGGGGGTCAGATACGCAGTATTTT.

This clonotype was detected only a few times. V usage is TRBV20-1 and J usage is TRBJ1-4; TRBD1 might be the D (6 bases). Trimming shortened V by 5 bases and J by 8 bases, and 12 bases separated the two germline ends. This CDR3 spans 12 amino acids. CDR1 is DFQATT and CDR2 is SNEGSKA in the germline V gene (reference sequence). DNA for the CDR3: TGCAGTGCTGAGGGGGACAACGAAAAACTGTTTTTT. Residues: CSAEGDNEKLFF.

This clonotype has a handful of counts. This chain joins TRBV3-1 and TRBJ2-2, with D perhaps matching TRBD2 (5 bases). The germline V gene encodes CDR1 LGHDT and CDR2 YNNKEL (reference sequence). Trimming left V 4 bases short and J 0 bases short, with 18 bases between. This CDR3 contains 18 residues. CDR3 bases: TGTGCCAGCAGCCCACTAGTTTGGGCTTCCGCGAACACCGGGGAGCTGTTTTTT. This translates into CASSPLVWASANTGELFF. Combining the CDR3 with reference TRBV3-1 and TRBJ2-2 gives the whole variable domain DTAVSQTPKYLVTQMGNDKSIKCEQNLGHDTMYWYKQDSKKFLKIMFSYNNKELIINETVPNRFSPKSPDKAHLNLHINSLELGDSAVYFCASSPLVWASANTGELFFGEGSRLTVL.

About this clonotype itself: A read error may be the cause here, since a much bigger clone is one base away. This rearrangement joins TRBV20-1 to TRBJ1-2; perhaps TRBD1 as D (6 bases). The CDR3 contains 14 residues. Looked up from germline, CDR1 is DFQATT and CDR2 is SNEGSKA (reference sequence). The CDR3 sequence: CSASRQGYIYGHTF. DNA of the CDR3: TGCAGTGCGAGTCGTCAGGGGTATATTTATGGCCACACCTTC.

This clonotype ranks as medium-sized. The rearrangement joins TRBV12-3 or TRBV12-4 to TRBJ1-2, with a tentative D call TRBD1 (5 bases). CDR3 length: 14 residues. Between the trimmed V and J ends, which lost 1 base and 8 bases, there was a span of 14 bases. The CDR3 DNA is TGTGCCAGCAGTTTAGGGTGGCAGGGTGGCGGCTACACCTTC. Amino acid sequence: CASSLGWQGGGYTF.

In this sample, this clonotype turned up many times. The chain employs TRBV4-1 and TRBJ1-3, with TRBD1 matching 8 bases. Germline V gene lookup returns CDR1 MGHRA and CDR2 YSYEKL. The CDR3 has 16 residues. Losses at the gene ends were 3 bases for V and 2 bases for J; bases not matched to a gene: 6. CDR3 region: CASSHSTTGAGNTIYF. CDR3 nucleotides: TGCGCCAGCAGCCATTCCACGACAGGGGCTGGAAACACCATATATTTT.

This clonotype was seen repeatedly, ten times or more. This chain links TRBV2 with TRBJ1-5, with a weak D call TRBD1 (6 bases). This CDR3 has 15 residues. V was clipped by 7 bases and J by 0 bases, with 13 bases between them. CDR1 and CDR2 from the germline V gene are SNHLY and FYNNEI. CDR3 DNA: TGTGCCAGCAACCCGGACAGTTATAGCAATCAGCCCCAGCATTTT. Protein: CASNPDSYSNQPQHF.

This clonotype has a handful of counts. At one boundary the junction diverges from the germline segment, which might be a read error. The chain recombines TRBV29-1 with TRBJ2-2; 8 nucleotides line up with TRBD2. This CDR3 spans 14 amino acids. Germline CDR1 is SQVTM and CDR2 is ANQGSEA. For the CDR3, the DNA is TGCAGCGTTGGAGCCCGGGGGGGGACCGGGGGGCTGTTTTTT. This gives the protein CSVGARGGTGGLFF.

CDR3 loop: CASSPVAGGATDTQYF. The CDR3 DNA sequence: TGTGCCAGCTCACCAGTGGCGGGAGGAGCGACAGATACGCAGTATTTT. The genes are TRBV18 and TRBJ2-3; 8 bases match TRBD2. Trimming took 2 bases from V and 3 from J; bases not matched to a gene: 7. Germline assignment: CDR1 KGHSH and CDR2 LQKENI. The CDR3 totals 16 residues.

This clonotype was seen many times. The chain combines TRBV11-2 with TRBJ1-5; no firm D call. Germline V gene data show CDR1 as SGHAT and CDR2 as FQNNGV. The CDR3 loop spans 13 amino acids. V was shortened by 0 bases and J by 4 bases, with 4 bases between the two germline ends. This CDR3 is CASSLDRNQPQHF. CDR3 DNA: TGTGCCAGCAGCTTAGACCGGAATCAGCCCCAGCATTTT.

Turning to this clonotype: This may stem from a read error, because a much larger clone lies one nucleotide away. The chain recombines TRBV14 with TRBJ1-3; D is unclear. The CDR3 spans 16 residues. Germline lookup yields CDR1 SGHDN and CDR2 FVKESK. With 0 bases removed from V and 3 bases from J, the gap between germline ends came to 12 bases. The CDR3, as DNA: TGTGCCAGCAGCCAAGATTGGATGAGCTGTGGAAACACCATATATTTT. As protein: CASSQDWMSCGNTIYF.

This clonotype came up a few times. The rearrangement joins TRBV19 to TRBJ1-1, with D possibly matching TRBD1 (5 bases). The germline CDR1 and CDR2 sequences are LNHDA and SQIVND (reference sequence). The ends were cut back, 3 bases at V and 1 base at J, with 12 bases in the middle. This CDR3 is 15 amino acids long. As DNA, the CDR3 is TGTGCCAGTAGTATGGGGGAACGCGGGAACACTGAAGCTTTCTTT. Protein: CASSMGERGNTEAFF.

Concerning this clonotype itself: A much larger clone differs from this one at a single base, so this may be a read error. This chain links TRBV3-1 with TRBJ2-7; D is ambiguous. V was pared by 7 bases and J by 3 bases, with 7 bases between. The germline V gene has CDR1 LGHDT and CDR2 YNNKEL (reference sequence). This CDR3 has 11 residues. The CDR3 is CASIHLYEQYF. DNA of the CDR3: TGTGCCAGCATCCACCTCTACGAGCAGTACTTC.

This clonotype came up many times. The rearrangement uses TRBV18 and TRBJ1-1; D gene uncertain. Trimming shortened V by 3 bases and J by 3 bases, and 11 bases separated the two germline ends. CDR3 length: 14 amino acids. The germline V gene encodes CDR1 KGHSH and CDR2 LQKENI. The CDR3 DNA reads as TGTGCCAGCTCACCCCGCCCCCCGGACACTGAAGCTTTCTTT. This gives the protein CASSPRPPDTEAFF. The variable domain in full, with the rest retrieved from reference TRBV18 and TRBJ1-1, is NAGVMQNPRHLVRRRGQEARLRCSPMKGHSHVYWYRQLPEEGLKFMVYLQKENIIDESGMPKERFSAEFPKEGPSILRIQQVVRGDSAAYFCASSPRPPDTEAFFGQGTRLTVV.

This clonotype is deemed medium-sized. This chain links TRBV12-3 or TRBV12-4 with TRBJ1-3, with a tentative D call TRBD1 (5 bases). The V gene lost 8 bases and the J gene lost 2 bases, with 10 bases spanning the gap. The CDR3 is 13 amino acids. CDR3 residues: CASAGVTGNTIYF. Here the CDR3 DNA reads TGTGCCAGCGCGGGGGTCACTGGAAACACCATATATTTT.

This chain connects TRBV3-1 to TRBJ2-1, with D possibly being TRBD1 (6 bases). Germline assignment: CDR1 LGHDT and CDR2 YNNKEL (reference sequence). The CDR3 runs to 17 residues. V was shortened by 0 bases and J by 0 bases, with 12 bases between the two germline ends. The CDR3 nucleotides are TGTGCCAGCAGCCAAGAGACAGGACCTTCCTCCTACAATGAGCAGTTCTTC. The encoded protein is CASSQETGPSSYNEQFF.

This clonotype was seen a handful of times. One base away lies a much larger clone, so this may be a sequencing read error. This chain uses TRBV7-8 with TRBJ2-3, with TRBD1 as a possible D gene (5 bases). Germline V CDR1 and CDR2: SGHVS, FQNEAQ. The CDR3 length is 11 residues. Here the CDR3 reads CASSSTDMQYF. The DNA for the CDR3 is TGTGCCAGCAGCTCGACAGATATGCAGTATTTT. The variable domain in full, with the rest retrieved from reference TRBV7-8 and TRBJ2-3, is GAGVSQSPRYKVAKRGQDVALRCDPISGHVSLFWYQQALGQGPEFLTYFQNEAQLDKSGLPSDRFFAERPEGSVSTLKIQRTQQEDSAVYLCASSSTDMQYFGPGTRLTVL.

By sample fraction, this clonotype is medium-sized. This chain connects TRBV12-3 or TRBV12-4 to TRBJ1-1; D is perhaps TRBD1 (5 bases). Trimming pared 5 bases from V and 7 bases from J, leaving 8 bases between. The CDR3 totals 11 residues. CDR3 nucleotide sequence: TGTGCCAGCAGTCCAGGGATTGAAGCTTTCTTT. Translated: CASSPGIEAFF.

This clonotype has a handful of counts. The chain couples TRBV18 to TRBJ2-3; 7 nucleotides match TRBD1. Per germline, CDR1 KGHSH and CDR2 LQKENI. The CDR3 is made up of 16 amino acids. The trim removed 1 base at V and 4 bases at J, leaving 8 bases unmatched. In DNA form, the CDR3 reads TGTGCCAGCTCACCACGGCCGATTCAGGGGGCAGATACGCAGTATTTT. Residues: CASSPRPIQGADTQYF.

Note on this clonotype: As the CDR3 is not closed by the conserved phenylalanine or tryptophan, this likely results from a read error. The chain links TRBV4-2 to TRBJ1-1; tentative D call: TRBD1 (5 bases). The CDR3 is made up of 12 amino acids. The V end was cut by 6 bases, the J end by 11 bases, with 16 bases between. CDR1 is LGHNA and CDR2 is YNFKEQ in the germline V gene. CDR3 DNA sequence: TGTGCCAGCAGTCGCATCGGGGCTGGGGCTTTCCTT. It translates to CASSRIGAGAFL.

As to this clonotype: A read error may be the cause here, since a much bigger clone is one base away. This rearrangement joins TRBV24-1 to TRBJ1-2; 9 bases fit TRBD1. This CDR3 has 18 amino acids. CDR1 KGHDR and CDR2 SFDVKD come from the germline V gene. The CDR3 DNA follows: TGTGACACCAGTGAACCACGGGGCCGGACAGGGGAGGGCTATGGCTACACCTTC. Translating gives CDTSEPRGRTGEGYGYTF.